This TCR beta chain is drawn from a study of OX40 agonist ivuxolimab in advanced cancers. V was clipped by 6 bases and J by 0 bases, with 18 bases between them. Germline V gene sequence: CDR1 MDHEN, CDR2 SYDVKM. CDR3 length: 17 amino acids. Some clones are missing from TCRdb's copy, which holds only in-frame ones; the method was immunoSEQ multiplex PCR. The repertoire holds about 51,000 clones, with 70% to 80% as singletons. This TCR was recovered from an adult with an advanced solid tumor such as melanoma, head and neck, liver or kidney cancer. The source was CD4+ or CD8+ T cells sorted from blood, collected in a trial of the OX40 agonist ivuxolimab. The V and J genes are TRBV28 and TRBJ2-1; TRBD1 might be the D (7 bases). DNA for the CDR3: TGTGCCAGCAGCCCAGGGGGTCTAGCGAGCTCCTACAATGAGCAGTTCTTC. It encodes CASSPGGLASSYNEQFF. Full variable domain (remainder filled in from reference TRBV28 and TRBJ2-1): DVKVTQSSRYLVKRTGEKVFLECVQDMDHENMFWYRQDPGLGLRLIYFSYDVKMKEKGDIPEGYSVSREKKERFSLILESASTNQTSMYLCASSPGGLASSYNEQFFGPGTRLTVL.